This passage covers 4 T cell receptor beta chains from one sample sequenced in a study of regulatory T cells in long-lasting Graves disease. Researchers made TCR beta libraries by using iRepertoire HTBI primers and running Arm-PCR on CDR3 regions. TCRdb used MiXCR to reprocess the multiplex PCR reads, holding one entry per CDR3 protein. There are more than 350,000 distinct CDR3 sequences in the sample; around 20% occur only once, and around an eighth lies in the top ten. Described time point: persistent/refractory GD, antithyroid drugs over 5 years with positive TRAb. Construction of the TCR library relied on RNA isolated from PBMCs. Material: peripheral blood mononuclear cells (PBMCs), obtained when the disease was refractory, from a patient treated with antithyroid drugs. The origin of the receptors is a female donor with Graves disease.

As to this clonotype: With a much larger clone just one base away, this may be a read error. J is TRBJ2-5 and V is TRBV7-8; TRBD2 matches at 8 bases. The ends lost 3 bases at V and 11 bases at J; junction bases unmatched: 23. Germline CDR1 and CDR2: SGHVS and FQNEAQ. This CDR3 region has 18 residues. CDR3 DNA sequence: TGTGCCAGCAGCTTGGCGTGGCAACTAGCGGCTATGGACAATGAGCAGTACTTC. Translated, it gives CASSLAWQLAAMDNEQYF.

At least ten counts were recorded for this clonotype. The chain recombines TRBV28 with TRBJ2-6; 11 bases are a match to TRBD1. Germline V gene sequence: CDR1 MDHEN, CDR2 SYDVKM. The CDR3 is 14 amino acids. V gave up 5 bases and J gave up 13 bases; unmatched junction bases: 7. DNA for the CDR3: TGTGCCAGCAGTCAGCCCCGGGACAGGGGGGTCCTGACTTTC. Amino acid sequence: CASSQPRDRGVLTF.

This clonotype appeared many times. The V gene is TRBV3-1, the J gene TRBJ1-5; TRBD1 matches 8 bases. The junction had 7 bases not matched to a gene; V was cut back by 2 bases and J by 7 bases. The CDR3 length is 15 residues. CDR1 LGHDT and CDR2 YNNKEL come from the germline V gene (reference sequence). Here the CDR3 reads CASSQSWTGRQPQHF. The CDR3, as DNA: TGTGCCAGCAGCCAAAGCTGGACAGGGCGGCAGCCCCAGCATTTT.

This clonotype showed up many times. CDR3 amino acids: CASSPIGMNEKLFF. The CDR3 nucleotides are TGTGCCAGCAGTCCCATTGGTATGAATGAAAAACTGTTTTTT. This chain uses TRBV6-1 with TRBJ1-4; D uncertain. Trimming shortened V by 5 bases and J by 5 bases, and 12 bases separated the two germline ends. Germline V gene lookup returns CDR1 MNHNS and CDR2 SASEGT. The CDR3 length is 14 residues.